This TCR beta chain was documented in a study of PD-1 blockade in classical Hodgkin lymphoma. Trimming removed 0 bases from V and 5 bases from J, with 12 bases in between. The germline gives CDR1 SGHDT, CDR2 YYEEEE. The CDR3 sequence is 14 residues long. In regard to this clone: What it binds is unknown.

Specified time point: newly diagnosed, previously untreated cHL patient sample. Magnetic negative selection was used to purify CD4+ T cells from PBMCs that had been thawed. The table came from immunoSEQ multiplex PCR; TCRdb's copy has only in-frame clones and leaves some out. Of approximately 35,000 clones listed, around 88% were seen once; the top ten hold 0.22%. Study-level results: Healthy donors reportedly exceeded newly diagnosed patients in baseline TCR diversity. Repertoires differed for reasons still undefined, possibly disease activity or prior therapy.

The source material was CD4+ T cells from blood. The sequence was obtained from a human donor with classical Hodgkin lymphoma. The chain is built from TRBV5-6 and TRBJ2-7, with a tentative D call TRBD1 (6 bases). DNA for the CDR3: TGTGCCAGCAGCTTGGTCAGGGGCCGGGACGAGCAGTACTTC. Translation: CASSLVRGRDEQYF.